Listed below are T cell receptor beta chains from one sample, sequenced in a study of glioma-infiltrating T cells after dendritic cell vaccination. The protocol was immunoSEQ multiplex PCR, while the TCRdb copy is restricted to in-frame clones and leaves out a portion. The table includes approximately 90,000 clones, about 81% detected once. Here the sequenced sample was blood, taken after dendritic cell vaccination. These receptors originate from a human donor with glioblastoma. Each CDR3 is given without its conserved first and last residue. Rows may omit the clone size; those that give it use once, few, many or a size class.

>TRBJ1-1|-|TRBV7-9
ASSLLAGTPAEAF
>TRBJ1-2|-|TRBV27
ASSLGQGATYGYT
>TRBJ2-3|-|TRBV30
AWSVPDFEGADTQY
>TRBJ2-7|-|TRBV29-1
SVDRTGDSYEQY
>TRBJ2-1|-|TRBV7-8
ASSSSGTSADEQF
>TRBJ2-5|-|TRBV18
ASSPYRTGGKETQY
>TRBJ1-3|few|TRBV10-3
AIHPSGGKNTIY
>TRBJ1-3|-|TRBV10-3
AIGTSQGGLSGNTIY
>TRBJ2-2|-|TRBV5-1
ASSSYRTEDYTGELF
>TRBJ2-1|-|TRBV2
ASSEVRGLAGLSHNEQF
>TRBJ2-7|few|TRBV5-1
ASSLGGTGFNEQY
>TRBJ2-1|-|TRBV18
ASSPISGSTNEQF
>TRBJ1-2|-|TRBV19
ASGRDRGDGYT
>-|-|TRBV6-5
ASRTAALNTGELF
>TRBJ2-5|-|TRBV7-8
ASSNLKRDRVKETQY
>TRBJ1-3|-|TRBV7-9
ASSPEGRSGNTIY
>TRBJ2-7|-|TRBV5-4
ASSSDRRGVYEQY
>TRBJ2-7|-|TRBV5-6
ASSLGTGVQQY
>TRBJ2-7|-|TRBV5-6
TSSFPTVDYEQY
>TRBJ2-1|-|TRBV7-2
ASSLVSSGRRNEQF
>TRBJ1-3|few|TRBV7-9
ASSLVVVSGNTIY
>TRBJ1-1|-|TRBV9
ASTQGMNTEAF
>TRBJ1-4|once|TRBV18
ASSPMQTNEKLF
>TRBJ1-4|-|TRBV5-1
ASSLSEPNEKLF
>TRBJ2-3|-|TRBV5-1
ASGKQGGETDTQY
>TRBJ2-5|-|TRBV5-1
ASSSRPRETQY
>TRBJ2-1|-|TRBV14
ASSPGVMVNEQF
>TRBJ1-2|-|TRBV6-5
ASGNIPLAGHGYT
>TRBJ1-1|-|TRBV6-1
ASSFREDTEAF
>TRBJ1-3|once|TRBV2
ASSPGSTIY
>TRBJ1-5|-|TRBV6-1
ASSLDRGRDQPQH
>TRBJ1-1|-|TRBV19
ASSIVGLAEAF
>TRBJ2-2|-|TRBV10-3
AIRPGQGFGELF
>TRBJ1-1|-|TRBV5-6
ASSFIGTGEKAF
>TRBJ1-1|-|TRBV6-6
ASSPSGGDTEAF
>TRBJ2-2|-|TRBV6-5
ASSSQGWDTGELF
>TRBJ2-7|-|TRBV13
ASSLAVSGPPYEQY
>TRBJ2-2|-|TRBV2
ASSLAWTGELF
>TRBJ2-3|-|TRBV9
ASSTTRANTDTQY
>TRBJ2-2|-|TRBV10-3
AISDRGGGGDTGELF
>TRBJ2-1|-|TRBV6-1
ASSREYSYNEQF
>TRBJ1-1|-|TRBV2
ASSESGRNTEAF
>TRBJ2-3|-|TRBV2
ARQGTDTQY
>TRBJ1-5|once|TRBV5-1
ASSLVREDQPQH
>TRBJ2-4|-|TRBV6-5
ASTLRPGIKNIQY
>TRBJ2-3|-|TRBV7-2
ASSPPPLRDTQY
>TRBJ2-2|-|TRBV19
ASNGVVGTGDTGELF
>TRBJ1-6|-|TRBV27
ASGLAGNSPLH
>TRBJ2-1|few|TRBV5-4
ASSLAGLAGFHEQF
>TRBJ1-1|-|TRBV7-9
ASSLQQSEAF
>TRBJ1-6|-|TRBV30
AWSVRTGPSKDDYNSPLH
>TRBJ2-1|few|TRBV5-4
ASSPIWTSGVNEQF
>TRBJ1-1|-|TRBV5-1
ASRIANRKNTEAF
>TRBJ2-1|-|TRBV7-2
ASSLVAGGLNEQF
>TRBJ1-2|-|TRBV12-5
ATTDRFYGYT